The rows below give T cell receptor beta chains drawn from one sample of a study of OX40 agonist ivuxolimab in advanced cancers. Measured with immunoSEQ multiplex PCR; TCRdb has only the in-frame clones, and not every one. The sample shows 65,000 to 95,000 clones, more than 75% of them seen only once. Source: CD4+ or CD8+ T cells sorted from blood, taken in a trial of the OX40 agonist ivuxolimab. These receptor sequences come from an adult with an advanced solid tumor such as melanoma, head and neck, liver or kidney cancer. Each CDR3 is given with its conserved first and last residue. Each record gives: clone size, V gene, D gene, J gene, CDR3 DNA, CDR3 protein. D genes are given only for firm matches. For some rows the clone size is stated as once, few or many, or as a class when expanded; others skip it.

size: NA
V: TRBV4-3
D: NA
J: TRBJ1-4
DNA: TGCGCCAGCAGCCAAGACGCCAATGAAAAACTGTTTTTT
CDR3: CASSQDANEKLFF

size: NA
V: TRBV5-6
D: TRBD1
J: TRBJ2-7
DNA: TGTGCCAGCAGCTTGGCCGAGGGACAGGGGCGCTTCAGCTCCTACGAGCAGTACTTC
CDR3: CASSLAEGQGRFSSYEQYF

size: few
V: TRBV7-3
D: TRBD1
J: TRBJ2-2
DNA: TGTGCCAGCAGCTTGCTCAGGGGGCCTCCGAACACCGGGGAGCTGTTTTTT
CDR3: CASSLLRGPPNTGELFF

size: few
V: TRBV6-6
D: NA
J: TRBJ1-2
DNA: TGTGCCAGCAGTTACTCGAGCATCACTAACTATGGCTACACCTTC
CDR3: CASSYSSITNYGYTF

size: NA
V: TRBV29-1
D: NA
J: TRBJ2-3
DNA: TGCAGCGTTGCGGTAGGTGGGGATACGCAGTATTTT
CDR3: CSVAVGGDTQYF

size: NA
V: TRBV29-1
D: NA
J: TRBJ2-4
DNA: TGCAGCGTTGAAGATGGTCGGGGGTTGGGCAAAAACATTCAGTACTTC
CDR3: CSVEDGRGLGKNIQYF

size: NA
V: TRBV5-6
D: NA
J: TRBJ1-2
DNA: TGTGCCAGCGGTTCCATGGGTGGTAGCTATGGCTACACCTTC
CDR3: CASGSMGGSYGYTF

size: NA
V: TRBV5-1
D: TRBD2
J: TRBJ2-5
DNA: TGCGCCAGCAGCTTGACTAGCGGGGGGATCGTAGGGACCCAGTACTTC
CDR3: CASSLTSGGIVGTQYF

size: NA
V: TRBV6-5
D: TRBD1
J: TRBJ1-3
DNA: TGTGCCAGCAGTTACTCGAGACAGGGGGCTGGAAACACCATATATTTT
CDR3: CASSYSRQGAGNTIYF

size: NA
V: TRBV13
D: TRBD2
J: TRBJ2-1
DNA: TGTGCCAGCAGCTTAGGTAGCGGGGGGGCCAACAATGAGCAGTTCTTC
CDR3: CASSLGSGGANNEQFF

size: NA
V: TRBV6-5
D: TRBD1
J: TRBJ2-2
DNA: TGTGCCAGCAGACGGACAGGGATGAACACCGGGGAGCTGTTTTTT
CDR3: CASRRTGMNTGELFF

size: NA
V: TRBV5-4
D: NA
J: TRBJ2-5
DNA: TGTGCCAGCAGCTCTGGCCGTAGGGAGGGGGGGCAAGAGACCCAGTACTTC
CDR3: CASSSGRREGGQETQYF

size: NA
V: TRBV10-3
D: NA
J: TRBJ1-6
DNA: TGTGCCATCAGTGATAGTATTACAGCTAATAATTCACCCCTCCACTTT
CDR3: CAISDSITANNSPLHF